Shown below are 30 T cell receptor beta chains from a single sample sequenced in a study of blood T cell repertoires in COVID-19. Sequencing used immunoSEQ multiplex PCR; TCRdb keeps in-frame clones, though not all of them. Of about 220,000 clones listed, 75% to 90% are singletons. Material for sequencing was peripheral blood. The receptors derive from a human donor in a cohort sampled during active COVID-19.

This chain uses TRBV4-2 with TRBJ1-2; D might be TRBD1 (5 bases). The CDR3 length is 17 residues. V lost 2 bases and J lost 0, with 16 bases in between. Germline-derived CDR1 and CDR2 are LGHNA and YNFKEQ. CDR3 in amino acids: CASSQSPGAGTNYGYTF. CDR3 nucleotide sequence: TGTGCCAGCAGCCAATCCCCGGGAGCAGGGACTAACTATGGCTACACCTTC.

This clone was seen once. The chain couples TRBV7-2 to TRBJ1-5, with 8 bases fitting TRBD1. Germline CDR1 reads SGHTA; CDR2 reads FQGNSA. V shed 4 bases and J 8 bases; nucleotides not matched to a gene: 10. The length of the CDR3 is 15 residues. CDR3 in amino acids: CASSYNRGVPEPQHF. In nucleotides, the CDR3 is TGTGCCAGCAGCTACAACAGGGGGGTGCCGGAGCCCCAGCATTTT.

The chain joins TRBV3-1 (or the pseudogene TRBV3-2) to TRBJ2-1; 13 bases agree with TRBD2. CDR3 length: 20 residues. Per the germline V gene, CDR1 is LGHDT and CDR2 is YNNKEL (reference sequence). V dropped 0 bases and J dropped 0; count of bases not matched to a gene: 8. For the CDR3, the DNA is TGTGCCAGCAGCCAAGAATTAGGACTAGCGGGAGCCTACTCCTACAATGAGCAGTTCTTC. Its translation: CASSQELGLAGAYSYNEQFF.

This chain connects TRBV7-3 to TRBJ2-5, with D tentatively TRBD2 (5 bases). V shed 3 bases and J shed 2 bases, with 13 bases lying between them. Germline CDR1 and CDR2: SGHTA and FQGTGA. CDR3 size: 15 residues. CDR3 loop: CASSFSGIGQETQYF. DNA of the CDR3: TGTGCCAGCAGCTTCTCGGGGATAGGTCAAGAGACCCAGTACTTC.

V and J are TRBV19 and TRBJ2-7, with a weak D call TRBD2 (5 bases). The CDR3 is 15 amino acids. From germline, CDR1 is LNHDA and CDR2 SQIVND (reference sequence). Trimming took off 1 base at V and 2 bases at J, with 12 bases between the two ends. The CDR3 region is CASSIARTSPYEQYF. CDR3 bases: TGTGCCAGTAGTATAGCCAGGACTTCCCCCTACGAGCAGTACTTC.

V and J are TRBV4-3 and TRBJ2-7; D is perhaps TRBD1 (6 bases). In germline, CDR1 is LGHNA, CDR2 YSLEER. This CDR3 is built from 12 residues. Trimming removed 6 bases from V and 1 base from J, with 7 bases in between. In DNA form, the CDR3 reads TGCGCCAGCAGTAGGGGGTCCTACGAGCAGTACTTC. Amino acid sequence: CASSRGSYEQYF.

The chain has TRBV7-9 and TRBJ1-6, with 8 bases identical to TRBD1. The length of the CDR3 is 16 residues. The germline V gene has CDR1 SEHNR and CDR2 FQNEAQ (reference sequence). With 4 bases clipped from V and 10 bases from J, the junction kept 12 bases outside the gene matches. The CDR3 protein is CASSSDSGQGGSPLHF. CDR3 nucleotide sequence: TGTGCCAGCAGCTCGGATAGTGGACAGGGAGGATCACCCCTCCACTTT.

The chain uses TRBV21-1 and TRBJ1-4; the table calls TRBD1, which could not be checked here. TRBV21-1 is deemed a pseudogene. CDR3 length equals 14 residues. In nucleotides, the CDR3 is TGTGCCAGCAAGCCGGGACAGGGGGTCGGAAAACTGTTTTTT. Its translation: CASKPGQGVGKLFF.

This clone has just a few counts. V and J are TRBV25-1 and TRBJ2-7; D is perhaps TRBD1 (6 bases). Trimming took off 4 bases at V and 4 bases at J, with 11 bases between the two ends. Germline V CDR1 and CDR2: MGHDK, SYGVNS. The CDR3 covers 13 residues. This CDR3 is CASSVIQGYEQYF. CDR3 nucleotides: TGTGCCAGCAGTGTCATACAGGGATACGAGCAGTACTTC.

This chain joins TRBV7-6 and TRBJ2-7, with a weak D call TRBD2 (5 bases). The V gene lost 2 bases and the J gene lost 0 bases, with 11 bases spanning the gap. The CDR3 loop spans 15 amino acids. Germline V gene lookup returns CDR1 SGHVS and CDR2 FNYEAQ. CDR3 in DNA: TGTGCCAGCAGCTTAAGCGGAGGAAGCTCCTACGAGCAGTACTTC. Protein: CASSLSGGSSYEQYF.

The V gene is TRBV3-1 (or the pseudogene TRBV3-2), the J gene TRBJ2-1, with 12 positions matching TRBD2. V lost 4 bases to trimming and J lost 3 bases; unmatched junction nucleotides: 4. CDR3 length: 16 residues. Germline lookup yields CDR1 LGHDT and CDR2 YNNKEL (reference sequence). The CDR3 region is CASSPSGRDFYNEQFF. Here the CDR3 DNA reads TGTGCCAGCAGCCCTAGCGGGAGGGATTTCTACAATGAGCAGTTCTTC.

The rearrangement joins TRBV6-6 to TRBJ1-6; possibly TRBD1 for D (6 bases). The CDR3 consists of 14 residues. Trimming took 0 bases from V and 8 from J, leaving 8 bases between them. Germline V gives CDR1 MNHNY, CDR2 SVGAGI (reference sequence). The CDR3 protein is CASSYSGGDSPLHF. The CDR3, as DNA: TGTGCCAGCAGTTACTCAGGGGGGGATTCACCCCTCCACTTT.

This clone was picked up one time. This sequence joins TRBV11-3 and TRBJ2-1, with D unclear. The germline V gene encodes CDR1 SGHNT and CDR2 YENEEA. This CDR3 has 13 amino acids. With 5 bases removed from V and 8 bases from J, the gap between germline ends came to 13 bases. The CDR3: CASSPSPTHEQFF. CDR3 DNA sequence: TGTGCCAGCAGCCCCTCCCCTACTCATGAGCAGTTCTTC.

The chain combines TRBV6-5 with TRBJ1-2; 8 bases align to TRBD1. The germline V gene has CDR1 MNHEY and CDR2 SVGAGI. The CDR3 sequence is 15 residues long. V shed 6 bases, J shed 2 bases, and the junction held 8 bases outside the gene matches. CDR3 protein: CASSRPGQANYGYTF. CDR3 coding DNA: TGTGCCAGCAGCCGCCCGGGACAGGCGAACTATGGCTACACCTTC.

The chain combines TRBV9 with TRBJ1-2; D ambiguous. Germline V CDR1 and CDR2: SGDLS, YYNGEE. Trimming left V 4 bases short and J 2 bases short, with 12 bases between. The CDR3 has 14 residues. The CDR3 DNA reads TGTGCCAGCAGCCCTAGAAGTAGAAACTATGGCTACACCTTC. Residues: CASSPRSRNYGYTF.

The V gene is TRBV7-8, the J gene TRBJ2-1; perhaps TRBD2 as D (6 bases). V was pared by 6 bases and J by 7 bases, with 10 bases between. Germline-derived CDR1 and CDR2 are SGHVS and FQNEAQ. This CDR3 comprises 12 residues. CDR3 amino acids: CASSYRGNEQFF. In DNA, the CDR3 is TGTGCCAGCAGTTACCGGGGGAATGAGCAGTTCTTC.

This rearrangement joins TRBV27 to TRBJ1-5, with a possible D match to TRBD1 (5 bases). With 8 bases removed from V and 4 bases from J, the gap between germline ends came to 18 bases. From germline, CDR1 is MNHEY and CDR2 SMNVEV (reference sequence). The CDR3 length is 15 residues. The CDR3 loop is CASPLSDSSNQPQHF. The DNA of the CDR3 is TGTGCCAGCCCACTATCCGACAGCTCTAATCAGCCCCAGCATTTT.

The V gene is TRBV4-3, the J gene TRBJ2-5, with D possibly matching TRBD1 (5 bases). V lost 4 bases to trimming and J lost 4 bases, with 10 bases between them. CDR1 is LGHNA, CDR2 YSLEER, per germline. This CDR3 is 13 amino acids long. The CDR3 loop is CASSRVGRETQYF. The CDR3 DNA reads TGCGCCAGCAGCCGCGTGGGGCGAGAGACCCAGTACTTC.

This chain joins TRBV11-3 and TRBJ1-1; D uncertain. The CDR3 runs to 14 residues. Germline V CDR1 and CDR2: SGHNT, YENEEA. Deletions cut 1 base from V and 7 bases from J, with 13 bases between. The DNA for the CDR3 is TGTGCCAGCAGCTTAGGGTACGAGGCGGGTGAAGCTTTCTTT. Translating it yields CASSLGYEAGEAFF.

This sequence joins TRBV29-1 and TRBJ1-1; 8 bases line up with TRBD1. The CDR3 has 12 residues. Germline CDR1 reads SQVTM; CDR2 reads ANQGSEA. Trimming at V came to 7 bases and at J to 6 bases, leaving 7 bases not matched to a gene. The CDR3 protein is CSAGQGFSEAFF. The DNA for the CDR3 is TGCAGCGCAGGACAGGGTTTCTCTGAAGCTTTCTTT.

This chain connects TRBV18 to TRBJ1-2; 7 bases fit TRBD1. Trimming at V came to 0 bases and at J to 2 bases, leaving 0 bases not matched to a gene. The CDR3 extends over 14 amino acids. Germline values: CDR1 KGHSH, CDR2 LQKENI. The CDR3 nucleotides are TGTGCCAGCTCACCACCGACAGGGAACTATGGCTACACCTTC. It translates to CASSPPTGNYGYTF.

The chain has TRBV5-4 and TRBJ2-2, with D hard to call. Per the germline V gene, CDR1 is SGHNT and CDR2 is YYREEE (reference sequence). The CDR3 consists of 14 residues. V was pared by 7 bases and J by 5 bases, with 15 bases between. CDR3 amino acids: CASQSPGFTGELFF. The CDR3 coding sequence is TGTGCCAGCCAATCCCCCGGGTTTACCGGGGAGCTGTTTTTT.

This chain connects TRBV4-2 to TRBJ2-7; 7 bases match TRBD1. With 2 bases clipped from V and 5 bases from J, the junction kept 15 bases outside the gene matches. CDR3 length: 17 amino acids. Germline V gives CDR1 LGHNA, CDR2 YNFKEQ. The CDR3 sequence is CASSQLNFGQDPNEQYF. CDR3 DNA: TGTGCCAGCAGCCAATTAAACTTCGGACAGGACCCCAACGAGCAGTACTTC.

This chain connects TRBV3-1 (or the pseudogene TRBV3-2) to TRBJ2-3; TRBD1 might be the D (5 bases). CDR3 size: 13 residues. From germline, CDR1 is LGHDT and CDR2 YNNKEL (reference sequence). V lost 2 bases, J lost 4 bases, and 7 bases lay in between. CDR3 sequence reads: CASSQQGPDTQYF. The CDR3 DNA reads TGTGCCAGCAGCCAACAGGGTCCAGATACGCAGTATTTT.

The chain recombines TRBV12-3 or TRBV12-4 with TRBJ2-2, with D unclear. With 3 bases removed from V and 6 bases from J, the gap between germline ends came to 5 bases. The CDR3 runs to 12 residues. CDR3 amino acids: CASSFLAGELFF. CDR3 DNA sequence: TGTGCCAGCAGTTTTCTTGCCGGGGAGCTGTTTTTT.

This clone was seen once. The chain links TRBV10-3 to TRBJ1-5; 8 bases align to TRBD1. Germline CDR1 reads ENHRY; CDR2 reads SYGVKD. Losses at the gene ends were 4 bases for V and 1 base for J; bases not matched to a gene: 0. This CDR3 contains 14 residues. CDR3 DNA sequence: TGTGCCATCAGTGGACAGGGGAGCAATCAGCCCCAGCATTTT. It specifies CAISGQGSNQPQHF.

The chain has TRBV19 and TRBJ2-3, with TRBD2 identical over 7 bases. The V gene end was trimmed by 3 bases and the J gene end by 0 bases; junction bases not matched to a gene: 6. The CDR3 has 16 residues. From germline, CDR1 is LNHDA and CDR2 SQIVND (reference sequence). The CDR3 sequence is CASSMRGTLSTDTQYF. CDR3 nucleotide sequence: TGTGCCAGTAGTATGCGGGGGACTCTGAGCACAGATACGCAGTATTTT.

V usage is TRBV28 and J usage is TRBJ2-7, with TRBD2 identical over 9 bases. From germline, CDR1 is MDHEN and CDR2 SYDVKM. The CDR3 length is 18 residues. The J segment lost 2 bases and the V segment lost 7 bases, leaving 18 bases of the junction unmatched. CDR3 in DNA: TGTGCCAGCACCCACCTCACCGCTAGCGGGACCCTGACCTACGAGCAGTACTTC. Its protein product is CASTHLTASGTLTYEQYF.

This chain links TRBV13 with TRBJ2-1; 16 bases agree with TRBD2. The CDR3 contains 18 residues. V was pared by 4 bases and J by 1 base, with 4 bases of the junction left unmatched. Germline-derived CDR1 and CDR2 are PRHDT and FYEKMQ (reference sequence). The CDR3 is CASSSGTSGRGSYNEQFF. CDR3 bases: TGTGCCAGCAGCTCCGGGACTAGCGGGAGGGGGTCCTACAATGAGCAGTTCTTC.

J is TRBJ1-1 and V is TRBV5-1; D not certain. Looked up from germline, CDR1 is SGHRS and CDR2 is YFSETQ. The CDR3 has 17 residues. Trimming took 0 bases from V and 0 from J, leaving 15 bases between them. The CDR3 nucleotides are TGCGCCAGCAGCTTGGAGGTCACTATGGGTATGAACACTGAAGCTTTCTTT. It codes for CASSLEVTMGMNTEAFF.